This T cell receptor (beta chain) was sequenced during a study of shared clonotypes between healthy human individuals. CDR1 and CDR2 (germline): SGHRS, YFSETQ. V was clipped by 3 bases and J by 5 bases, with 12 bases between them. The CDR3 has 13 residues. This clone showed up just once. Researchers divided each subset's genomic DNA evenly across several immunoSEQ plates. Using immunoSEQ multiplex PCR, the repertoire was profiled, and TCRdb retains in-frame clones only, with some absent. The sample includes around 1.5 million clones, approximately 98% of them seen just once. V is TRBV5-1 and J is TRBJ2-7, with a possible D match to TRBD2 (6 bases). The origin of this receptor is a man in his thirties or forties in good health. The sample consisted of naive CD4+ T cells sorted from blood. Subset: CD45RA+ positively selected. CDR3 amino acids: CASSWGSGDEQYF. Here the CDR3 DNA reads TGCGCCAGCAGCTGGGGATCGGGGGACGAGCAGTACTTC.